This T cell receptor beta chain is from a study of blood T cell repertoires in COVID-19. Trimming left V 3 bases short and J 1 base short, with 3 bases between. CDR3 length equals 11 residues. The germline CDR1 and CDR2 sequences are GTSNPN and SVGIG (reference sequence). Sequencing used immunoSEQ multiplex PCR; TCRdb keeps in-frame clones, though not all of them. The sample has a few hundred thousand clones; roughly 86% are singletons. The source material was peripheral blood. The chain couples TRBV30 to TRBJ1-1; no clear D gene. The origin of this receptor is a woman aged 50 to 60 with acute or convalescent COVID-19. The CDR3: CAWSWNTEAFF. CDR3 bases: TGTGCCTGGAGCTGGAACACTGAAGCTTTCTTT.